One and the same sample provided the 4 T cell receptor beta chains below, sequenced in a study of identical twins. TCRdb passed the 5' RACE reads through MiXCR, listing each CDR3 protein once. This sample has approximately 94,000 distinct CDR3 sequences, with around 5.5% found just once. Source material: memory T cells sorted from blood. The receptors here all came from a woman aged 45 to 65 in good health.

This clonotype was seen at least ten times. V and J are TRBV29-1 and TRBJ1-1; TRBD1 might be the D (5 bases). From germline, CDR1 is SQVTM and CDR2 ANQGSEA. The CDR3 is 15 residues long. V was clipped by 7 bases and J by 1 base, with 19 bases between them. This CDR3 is CSAHSRGRTNTEAFF. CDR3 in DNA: TGCAGCGCTCACAGTCGGGGCCGAACGAACACTGAAGCTTTCTTT.

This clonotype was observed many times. CDR3 bases: TGTGCCAGCAGCCAGTTTCAGGGTAACGGTGAAGCTTTCTTT. Translating it yields CASSQFQGNGEAFF. The chain couples TRBV12-3 or TRBV12-4 to TRBJ1-1, with a tentative D call TRBD1 (5 bases). The CDR3 length is 14 residues. With 6 bases removed from V and 7 bases from J, the gap between germline ends came to 18 bases.

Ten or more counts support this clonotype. The CDR3 spells CATRITGNTIYF. CDR3 nucleotide sequence: TGTGCCACCAGAATTACTGGAAACACCATATATTTT. The V call is TRBV12-3 or TRBV12-4, the J call TRBJ1-3; D unresolved. CDR3 length: 12 residues. V lost 10 bases and J 2 bases, leaving 9 bases between the germline ends.

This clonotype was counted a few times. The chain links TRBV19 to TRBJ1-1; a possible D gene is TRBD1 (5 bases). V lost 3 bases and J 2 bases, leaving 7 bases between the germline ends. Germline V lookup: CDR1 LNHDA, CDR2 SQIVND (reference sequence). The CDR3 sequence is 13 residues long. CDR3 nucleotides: TGTGCCAGTAGTATCGGGGCAAACACTGAAGCTTTCTTT. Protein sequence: CASSIGANTEAFF.